The TCR beta chain under discussion was sequenced for a study of cytomegalovirus exposure and HLA in healthy donors. Primers for the PCR totalled 60 Vbeta and 13 Jbeta. Some clones are missing from TCRdb's copy, which holds only in-frame ones; the method was immunoSEQ multiplex PCR. Of some 120,000 clones in the sample, approximately 68% were seen once. Germline V gives CDR1 SGHNT, CDR2 YENEEA. With 6 bases removed from V and 5 bases from J, the gap between germline ends came to 10 bases. CDR3 length: 12 residues. Study-level points and caveats: A missense DCLRE1C variant was associated with V- and J-gene trimming of TCR beta chains in a later analysis, and an independent cohort replicated the association. Most subjects' HLA-A and HLA-B alleles were reportedly predicted from TCR beta sequences.

For this clone: Its specificity is not known.

The specimen sequenced was PBMCs. The clonotype comes from a man between 25 and 39 years old in good health and CMV-seropositive. The chain uses TRBV11-3 and TRBJ2-5, with D perhaps TRBD2 (6 bases). The CDR3: CASRGLAETQYF. In DNA form, the CDR3 reads TGTGCCAGCAGGGGGCTAGCGGAGACCCAGTACTTC.